Sequencing of this T cell receptor beta chain was carried out in a study of T cells in Graves' hyperthyroidism and ophthalmopathy. In the study overall: Peripheral blood was drawn at first diagnosis, prior to all treatment.

To note about this clonotype: Its target is not known.

The germline V gene encodes CDR1 LNHDA and CDR2 SQIVND (reference sequence). V lost 3 bases and J lost 1; bases outside the gene matches: 14. The CDR3 is made up of 18 amino acids. Notes on the study in general: Ophthalmopathy was predicted by the model a median of approximately 6 months ahead of onset. In the blood, most expanded thyroid clonotypes above 0.001 appeared as well.

TCR beta CDR3 region amplification was performed from RNA transcripts. The HTBI primer set was used in a first-round RT-PCR of the TCR CDR3. TCRdb ran MiXCR on the multiplex PCR reads and lists one entry per CDR3 protein. The table lists approximately 520,000 distinct CDR3 sequences, roughly 20% of them singletons. The chain is built from TRBV19 and TRBJ2-7; 8 nucleotides agree with TRBD2. This clonotype was obtained from a man younger than 30 with Graves' hyperthyroidism. The sample was blood. The CDR3 DNA follows: TGTGCCAGTAGTATGGGGACTAGTGATAATAGTATTTCCTACGAGCAGTACTTC. This sequence encodes CASSMGTSDNSISYEQYF.